Each of the 6 T cell receptor beta chains below was sequenced from the same sample in a study of vaccination and CD4 T cells after COVID-19. Treatment indicated: roughly 11-day PBMC culture with coronavirus spike peptide pools or control peptides (ViraFEST assay). Gathered ahead of the COVID-19 pandemic (2011-2018) were the CD4+ T cells of the unexposed donor. Scientists ran DNA taken from cultured CD4+ T cells through the Oncomine TCR Beta short-read assay for sequencing. TCRdb ran MiXCR on the PCR reads and lists one entry per CDR3 protein. The repertoire consists of 8,500 to 10,000 distinct CDR3 sequences, with 50% to 65% occurring once and the leading ten covering roughly 25%. Which antigens these TCRs recognize remains unknown. The source material was CD4+ T cells from blood, cultured in vitro. The source is a human donor in good health.

V is TRBV4-1 and J is TRBJ2-6, with D tentatively TRBD1 (5 bases). The V and J ends lost 2 bases and 2 bases respectively, with 10 bases between them. The CDR3 runs to 16 residues. CDR1 and CDR2 (germline): MGHRA, YSYEKL. The CDR3 sequence: CASSQNEDTGANVLTF. CDR3 coding DNA: TGCGCCAGCAGCCAAAACGAGGACACTGGGGCCAACGTCCTGACTTTC.

The rearrangement uses TRBV19 and TRBJ1-2; no definite D call. Germline CDR1 LNHDA, CDR2 SQIVND (reference sequence). The CDR3 runs to 13 residues. Trimming cost V 7 bases and J 4 bases, with 13 bases left between them. Written as DNA, the CDR3 is TGTGCCAGTATCCCCCCGGCCGGCTATGGCTACACCTTC. It is translated as CASIPPAGYGYTF.

The gene calls are TRBV20-1 and TRBJ2-2; D unclear. The CDR3 consists of 14 residues. Germline V gives CDR1 DFQATT, CDR2 SNEGSKA (reference sequence). Trimming cost V 3 bases and J 0 bases, with 8 bases left between them. As DNA, the CDR3 is TGCAGTGCTAGTTCTAGTCCGAACACCGGGGAGCTGTTTTTT. This gives the protein CSASSSPNTGELFF.

This sequence joins TRBV14 and TRBJ2-3; TRBD2 agrees at 8 bases. This CDR3 has 15 amino acids. V trimming: 4 bases; J trimming: 0 bases; junction bases outside the gene matches: 3. Germline CDR1 is SGHDN and CDR2 is FVKESK. The CDR3 reads CASSLGTRSTDTQYF. In nucleotides, the CDR3 is TGTGCCAGCAGCCTCGGGACTAGAAGCACAGATACGCAGTATTTT.

The V gene is TRBV19, the J gene TRBJ2-1; D call uncertain. The CDR3 contains 12 residues. The germline CDR1 and CDR2 sequences are LNHDA and SQIVND (reference sequence). V was clipped by 5 bases and J by 8 bases, with 10 bases between them. The CDR3 DNA follows: TGTGCCAGTAGTTCTAGTAGGTATGAGCAGTTCTTC. This encodes CASSSSRYEQFF.

The chain combines TRBV19 with TRBJ1-6; perhaps TRBD1 as D (5 bases). The V gene's germline CDR1 is LNHDA and CDR2 SQIVND (reference sequence). The V gene lost 5 bases and the J gene lost 7 bases, with 15 bases spanning the gap. The CDR3 extends over 15 amino acids. The CDR3 sequence is CASSPHRGGNSPLHF. CDR3 nucleotide sequence: TGTGCCAGTAGTCCCCATCGGGGGGGGAATTCACCCCTCCACTTT.